This TCR beta chain comes out of a study of blood T cell repertoires in COVID-19. Study as a whole: Sites across the United States, Italy and Spain contributed samples from acute and convalescent COVID-19. The cDNA or gDNA used as material had been derived from T cells, B-cell-depleted T cells, or PBMCs.

The CDR3 is made up of 15 amino acids. Germline V gene lookup returns CDR1 SQVTM and CDR2 ANQGSEA. V shed 7 bases and J 8 bases; nucleotides not matched to a gene: 12. In the study's own analysis: Quantification of nucleated cells was approximated via reference gene primer amplification. Produced via immunoSEQ multiplex PCR; TCRdb's table is partial and in-frame only. The V and J calls and clone size are taken from that table; D and trimming were inferred from the DNA. Among about 260,000 clones listed, 70% to 90% were seen once. This clonotype was obtained from a man in his fifties or sixties who had recovered from COVID-19. Sequencing was performed on peripheral blood. The chain is built from TRBV29-1 and TRBJ1-4; 11 bases are shared with TRBD1. CDR3: CSASDRGRLGEKLFF. CDR3 nucleotides: TGCAGCGCTTCGGACAGGGGGCGCTTAGGCGAAAAACTGTTTTTT.